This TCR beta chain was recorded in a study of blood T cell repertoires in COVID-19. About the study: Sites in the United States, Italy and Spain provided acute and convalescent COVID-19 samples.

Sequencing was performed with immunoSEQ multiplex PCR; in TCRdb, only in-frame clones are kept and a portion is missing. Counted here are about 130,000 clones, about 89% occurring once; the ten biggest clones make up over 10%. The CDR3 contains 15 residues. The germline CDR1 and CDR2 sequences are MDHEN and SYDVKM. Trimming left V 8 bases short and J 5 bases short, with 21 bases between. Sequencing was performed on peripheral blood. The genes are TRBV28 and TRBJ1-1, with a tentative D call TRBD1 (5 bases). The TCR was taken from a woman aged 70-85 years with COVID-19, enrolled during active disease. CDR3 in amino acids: CASPKVGVLGTEAFF. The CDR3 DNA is TGTGCCAGCCCTAAGGTAGGGGTTTTGGGGACTGAAGCTTTCTTT.